This T cell receptor (beta chain) was sequenced during a study of cytomegalovirus exposure and HLA in healthy donors. Primers included in the PCR were 60 Vbeta and 13 Jbeta primers. Data came from immunoSEQ multiplex PCR; TCRdb stores just in-frame clones and leaves some out. The listing records 200,000 to 250,000 clones. CDR1 and CDR2 (germline): SGHTA, FQGTGA. CDR3 length equals 15 residues. Between the trimmed V and J ends, which lost 1 base and 3 bases, there was a span of 12 bases. The J gene is TRBJ2-5, the V gene TRBV7-3, with D perhaps TRBD2 (7 bases). The sample consisted of PBMCs. The receptor's source is a girl aged 2-9 years in good health and CMV-seropositive. CDR3 DNA: TGTGCCAGCAGCTTAATAGGGGGGGGCGAAGAGACCCAGTACTTC. Its protein is CASSLIGGGEETQYF.